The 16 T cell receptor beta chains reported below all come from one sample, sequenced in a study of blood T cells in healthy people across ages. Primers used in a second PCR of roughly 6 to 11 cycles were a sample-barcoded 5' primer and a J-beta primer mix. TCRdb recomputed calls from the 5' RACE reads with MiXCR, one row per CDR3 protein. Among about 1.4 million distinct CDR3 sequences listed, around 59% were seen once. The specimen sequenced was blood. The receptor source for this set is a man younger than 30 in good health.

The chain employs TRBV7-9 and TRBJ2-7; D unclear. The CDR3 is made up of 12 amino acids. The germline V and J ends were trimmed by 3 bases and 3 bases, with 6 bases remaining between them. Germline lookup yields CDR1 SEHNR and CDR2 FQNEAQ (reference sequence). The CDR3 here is CASSLNYYEQYF. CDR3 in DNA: TGTGCCAGCAGCTTGAATTACTACGAGCAGTACTTC.

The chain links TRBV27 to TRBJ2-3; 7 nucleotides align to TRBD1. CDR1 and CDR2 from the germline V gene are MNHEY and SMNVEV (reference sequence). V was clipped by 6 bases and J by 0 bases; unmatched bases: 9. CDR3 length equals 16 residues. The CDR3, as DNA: TGTGCCAGCAGCAGACCTCGACAGGGTAGCACAGATACGCAGTATTTT. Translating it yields CASSRPRQGSTDTQYF.

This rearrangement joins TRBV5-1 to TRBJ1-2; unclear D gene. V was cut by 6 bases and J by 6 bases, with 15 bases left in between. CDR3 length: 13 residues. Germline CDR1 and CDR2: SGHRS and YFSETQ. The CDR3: CASTGSSMDGYTF. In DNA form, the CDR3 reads TGCGCCAGCACGGGCAGCTCTATGGATGGCTACACCTTC.

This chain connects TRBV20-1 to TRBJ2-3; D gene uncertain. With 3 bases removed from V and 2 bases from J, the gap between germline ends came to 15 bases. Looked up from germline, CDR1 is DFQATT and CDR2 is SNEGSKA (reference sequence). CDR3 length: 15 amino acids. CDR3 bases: TGCAGTGCTAGGCCGACCCAAGAGTACACAGATACGCAGTATTTT. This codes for CSARPTQEYTDTQYF.

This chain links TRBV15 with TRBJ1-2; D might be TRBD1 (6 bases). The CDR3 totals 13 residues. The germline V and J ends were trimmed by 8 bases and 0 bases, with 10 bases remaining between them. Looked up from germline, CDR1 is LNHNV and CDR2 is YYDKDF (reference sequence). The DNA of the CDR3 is TGTGCCACCCAGGGGCTTACTAACTATGGCTACACCTTC. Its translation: CATQGLTNYGYTF.

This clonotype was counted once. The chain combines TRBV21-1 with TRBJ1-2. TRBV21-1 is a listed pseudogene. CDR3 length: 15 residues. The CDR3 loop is CASSKSSIENYGYTF. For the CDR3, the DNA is TGTGCCAGCAGCAAAAGTTCGATAGAAAACTATGGCTACACCTTC.

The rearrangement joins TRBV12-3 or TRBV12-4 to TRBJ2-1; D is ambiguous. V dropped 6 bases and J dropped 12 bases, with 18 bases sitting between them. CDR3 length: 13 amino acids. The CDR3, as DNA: TGTGCCAGCAGCCTTGAGGTGTGGGAACGGCAGTTCTTC. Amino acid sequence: CASSLEVWERQFF.

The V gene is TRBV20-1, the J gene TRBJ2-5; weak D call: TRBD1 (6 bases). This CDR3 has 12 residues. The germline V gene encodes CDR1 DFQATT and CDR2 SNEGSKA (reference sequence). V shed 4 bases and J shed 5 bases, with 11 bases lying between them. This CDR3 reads CSAKPGEETQYF. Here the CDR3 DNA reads TGCAGTGCTAAACCAGGGGAGGAGACCCAGTACTTC.

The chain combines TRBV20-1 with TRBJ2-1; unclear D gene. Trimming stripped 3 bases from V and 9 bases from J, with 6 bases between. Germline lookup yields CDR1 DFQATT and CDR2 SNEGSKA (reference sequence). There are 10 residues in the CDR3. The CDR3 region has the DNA TGCAGTGCTAGTAGGATTGAGCAGTTCTTC. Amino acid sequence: CSASRIEQFF.

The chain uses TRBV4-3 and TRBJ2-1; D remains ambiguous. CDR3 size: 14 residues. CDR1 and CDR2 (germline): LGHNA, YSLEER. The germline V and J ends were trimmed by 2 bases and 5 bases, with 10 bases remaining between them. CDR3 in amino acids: CASSQIGSDNEQFF. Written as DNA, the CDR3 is TGCGCCAGCAGCCAAATTGGGTCGGACAATGAGCAGTTCTTC.

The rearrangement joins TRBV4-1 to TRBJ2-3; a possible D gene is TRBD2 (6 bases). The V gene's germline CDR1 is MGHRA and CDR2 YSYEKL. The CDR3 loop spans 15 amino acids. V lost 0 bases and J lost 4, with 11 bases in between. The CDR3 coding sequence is TGCGCCAGCAGCCAAGAGGAACTAGCCGCAGATACGCAGTATTTT. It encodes CASSQEELAADTQYF.

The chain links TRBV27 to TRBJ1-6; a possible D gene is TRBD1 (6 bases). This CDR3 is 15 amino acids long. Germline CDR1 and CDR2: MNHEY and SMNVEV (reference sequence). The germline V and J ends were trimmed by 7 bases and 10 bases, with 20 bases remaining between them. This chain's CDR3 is CASTEGAGAMSPLHF. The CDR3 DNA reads TGTGCCAGCACCGAGGGAGCGGGGGCAATGTCACCCCTCCACTTT.

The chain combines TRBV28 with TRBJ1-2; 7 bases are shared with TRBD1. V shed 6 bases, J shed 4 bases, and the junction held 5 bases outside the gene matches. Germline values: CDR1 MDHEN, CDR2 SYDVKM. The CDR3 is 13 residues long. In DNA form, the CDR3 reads TGTGCCAGCAGAACAGGGGCCGCCTATGGCTACACCTTC. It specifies CASRTGAAYGYTF.

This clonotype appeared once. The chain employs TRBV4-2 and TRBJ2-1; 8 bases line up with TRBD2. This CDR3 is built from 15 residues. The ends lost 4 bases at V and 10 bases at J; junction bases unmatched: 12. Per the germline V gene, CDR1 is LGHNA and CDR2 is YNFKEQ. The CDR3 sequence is CASSPDGGAPREQFF. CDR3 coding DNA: TGTGCCAGCAGCCCCGACGGGGGGGCCCCAAGGGAGCAGTTCTTC.

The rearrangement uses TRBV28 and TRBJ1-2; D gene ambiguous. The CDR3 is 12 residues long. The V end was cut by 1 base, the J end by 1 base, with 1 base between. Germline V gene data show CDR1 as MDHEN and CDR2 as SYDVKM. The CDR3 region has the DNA TGTGCCAGCAGTTTATATAACTATGGCTACACCTTC. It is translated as CASSLYNYGYTF.

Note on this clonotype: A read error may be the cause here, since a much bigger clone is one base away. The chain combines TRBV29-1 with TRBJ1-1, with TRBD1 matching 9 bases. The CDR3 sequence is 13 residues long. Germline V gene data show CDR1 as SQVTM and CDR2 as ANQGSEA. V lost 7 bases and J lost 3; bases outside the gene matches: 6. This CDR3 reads CSALGQGYTEAFF. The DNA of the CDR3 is TGCAGCGCATTGGGACAGGGTTACACTGAAGCTTTCTTT.